These 21 T cell receptor beta chains came from one sample sequenced in a study of human T cells and chemical hapten exposure. The time point here: pre-sensitization, week 0. Treatment noted: therapeutic diphenylcyclopropenone sensitization with weekly scalp DPC. From the RACE reads, TCRdb called clonotypes with MiXCR, one entry per CDR3 protein. The sample includes 350,000 to 450,000 distinct CDR3 sequences, more than 4.5% of them seen just once. Sequenced here: whole blood, sampled in connection with sensitization to the hapten diphenylcyclopropenone (DPC). Receptors originate from a woman aged 50 to 65 with alopecia areata. Some clones in this sample may be carry-over from other donors' samples.

This clonotype was recorded many times. The chain has TRBV9 and TRBJ2-1, with TRBD2 identical over 12 bases. This CDR3 has 15 residues. Germline V CDR1 and CDR2: SGDLS, YYNGEE. J was trimmed by 8 bases and V by 0 bases; bases with no gene match: 3. CDR3 protein: CASSVGLAGGYEQFF. CDR3 DNA sequence: TGTGCCAGCAGCGTAGGGCTAGCGGGGGGGTATGAGCAGTTCTTC.

This rearrangement joins TRBV5-4 to TRBJ1-4, with 7 bases aligning to TRBD1. Germline CDR1 is SGHNT and CDR2 is YYREEE (reference sequence). The CDR3 consists of 14 residues. The ends lost 4 bases at V and 4 bases at J; junction bases unmatched: 4. DNA for the CDR3: TGTGCCAGCAGCGTGGGACAGTTTAATGAAAAACTGTTTTTT. Translated, it gives CASSVGQFNEKLFF.

This clonotype occurred a few times. This chain joins TRBV19 and TRBJ1-5; the D is unclear. With 3 bases removed from V and 5 bases from J, the gap between germline ends came to 11 bases. This CDR3 spans 14 amino acids. The V gene's germline CDR1 is LNHDA and CDR2 SQIVND (reference sequence). The CDR3 is CASSITSQDQPQHF. Written as DNA, the CDR3 is TGTGCCAGTAGTATTACCTCCCAAGATCAGCCCCAGCATTTT.

The chain carries TRBV12-3 or TRBV12-4 and TRBJ1-6; D is unresolved. V dropped 2 bases and J dropped 7 bases, with 9 bases sitting between them. The CDR3 contains 14 residues. CDR3 nucleotides: TGTGCCAGCAGTTTAAGATATCAAAATTCACCCCTCCACTTT. Amino acid sequence: CASSLRYQNSPLHF.

This clonotype was picked up many times. The chain joins TRBV28 to TRBJ1-2; D gene ambiguous. Germline V CDR1 and CDR2: MDHEN, SYDVKM. The V end lost 1 base, the J end lost 0 bases, and 24 bases lay between the germline ends. The CDR3 extends over 20 amino acids. The CDR3, as DNA: TGTGCCAGCAGTTTATCGGGAACGGGATCTGGTGGTACGGCTAACTATGGCTACACCTTC. Protein sequence: CASSLSGTGSGGTANYGYTF.

This clonotype was counted ten times or more. The V and J genes are TRBV27 and TRBJ2-1; D might be TRBD1 or TRBD2, each matching 5 bases. V gave up 7 bases and J gave up 6 bases, with 19 bases separating them. This CDR3 has 15 amino acids. Germline CDR1 reads MNHEY; CDR2 reads SMNVEV (reference sequence). The CDR3 here is CASTGASATRNEQFF. CDR3 sequence (DNA): TGTGCCAGCACCGGGGCGTCAGCTACCCGCAATGAGCAGTTCTTC.

This clonotype was picked up many times. The V and J genes are TRBV5-6 and TRBJ1-3, with D possibly TRBD1 on 5 matching bases. The CDR3 covers 15 residues. CDR1 SGHDT and CDR2 YYEEEE come from the germline V gene. Trimming removed 4 bases at V and 4 bases at J, with 15 bases between. CDR3 DNA: TGTGCCAGCAGCCTGCCGGGGCTTTCAGGAAACACCATATATTTT. It translates to CASSLPGLSGNTIYF.

This clonotype was seen at least ten times. V is TRBV5-4 and J is TRBJ2-7; 7 positions match TRBD1. This CDR3 has 14 amino acids. CDR1 is SGHNT and CDR2 is YYREEE in the germline V gene (reference sequence). J gave up 1 base and V 2 bases, and 3 bases lay outside the gene matches. The CDR3 spells CASSFSTGSYEQYF. The CDR3 DNA follows: TGTGCCAGCAGCTTCTCGACAGGGTCCTACGAGCAGTACTTC.

The chain combines TRBV7-2 with TRBJ2-7; tentative D call: TRBD2 (5 bases). Germline assignment: CDR1 SGHTA and CDR2 FQGNSA. V dropped 5 bases and J dropped 5 bases, with 16 bases sitting between them. This CDR3 has 14 amino acids. The CDR3 region has the DNA TGTGCCAGCAGCGCGTGGACTGGCAGCCACGAGCAGTACTTC. Translation: CASSAWTGSHEQYF.

This clonotype was detected many times. This chain connects TRBV5-5 to TRBJ1-5; 9 bases map to TRBD1. Germline loops: CDR1 SGHKS, CDR2 YYEKEE (reference sequence). The CDR3 length is 14 residues. V lost 4 bases to trimming and J lost 5 bases; unmatched junction nucleotides: 4. Written as DNA, the CDR3 is TGTGCCAGCAGCGCGGGACAGGGTTATCAGCCCCAGCATTTT. Its translation is CASSAGQGYQPQHF.

This clonotype has a single count. Mismatch with germline at one junction end may stem from a read error. The chain couples TRBV4-1 to TRBJ2-1; D possibly corresponds to TRBD1 (5 bases). Germline values: CDR1 MGHRA, CDR2 YSYEKL. The CDR3 length is 15 residues. CDR3 nucleotide sequence: TGCGCCAGCAGCCAGGGGCTAAGCTCCTACGATGAGCAGTTCTTC. It is translated as CASSQGLSSYDEQFF.

The chain links TRBV11-2 to TRBJ1-5, with D perhaps TRBD1 (5 bases). The CDR3 runs 13 residues. The germline gives CDR1 SGHAT, CDR2 FQNNGV. The V and J ends lost 0 bases and 9 bases respectively, with 9 bases between them. CDR3 nucleotides: TGTGCCAGCAGCTTAGAGCGGGGGTCGCCCCAGCATTTT. It translates to CASSLERGSPQHF.

This clonotype was detected only a few times. The chain links TRBV5-1 to TRBJ1-1, with D maybe TRBD1 (6 bases). The CDR3 spans 14 residues. Between the trimmed V and J ends, which lost 4 bases and 5 bases, there was a span of 15 bases. Germline V gene sequence: CDR1 SGHRS, CDR2 YFSETQ. The CDR3 DNA follows: TGCGCCAGCAGCATCGGACAGCCGGTTACTGAAGCTTTCTTT. Translated, it gives CASSIGQPVTEAFF.

In the case of this clonotype: A read error is possible here, since a much larger clone lies one base away. J is TRBJ1-1 and V is TRBV20-1; TRBD1 aligns across 7 bases. Germline V CDR1 and CDR2: DFQATT, SNEGSKA (reference sequence). The CDR3 is 15 amino acids. The CDR3 loop reads CSATKQGTANTEALF. The CDR3 DNA sequence: TGCAGTGCTACTAAACAGGGGACAGCGAACACTGAAGCTCTCTTT.

The sample holds many counts of this clonotype. This chain joins TRBV6-1 and TRBJ2-1, with unresolved D. The germline CDR1 and CDR2 sequences are MNHNS and SASEGT. Trimming shortened V by 0 bases and J by 5 bases, and 5 bases separated the two germline ends. The CDR3 has 13 amino acids. Here the CDR3 DNA reads TGTGCCAGCAGTGAAGCGCGGCACAATGAGCAGTTCTTC. It yields the protein CASSEARHNEQFF.

This clonotype came up many times. The chain has TRBV9 and TRBJ2-3; D is perhaps TRBD1 (5 bases). The length of the CDR3 is 13 residues. Trimming pared 4 bases from V and 3 bases from J, leaving 9 bases between. CDR1 and CDR2 from the germline V gene are SGDLS and YYNGEE. Written as DNA, the CDR3 is TGTGCCAGCAGCCCTCGACAGACAGATACGCAGTATTTT. It codes for CASSPRQTDTQYF.

V usage is TRBV20-1 and J usage is TRBJ2-7; D may correspond to TRBD1 or TRBD2 (5 bases each). Between the trimmed V and J ends, which lost 6 bases and 5 bases, there was a span of 20 bases. The CDR3 spans 14 residues. Germline-derived CDR1 and CDR2 are DFQATT and SNEGSKA (reference sequence). The CDR3 reads CSALRGPGRDEQYF. The CDR3 region has the DNA TGCAGTGCCCTAAGGGGACCAGGTAGAGACGAGCAGTACTTC.

This chain connects TRBV24-1 to TRBJ2-5; 15 bases align to TRBD2. Germline V gene lookup returns CDR1 KGHDR and CDR2 SFDVKD. The junction had 7 bases not matched to a gene; V was cut back by 4 bases and J by 5 bases. This CDR3 contains 17 residues. The CDR3 DNA follows: TGTGCCACCAGTGACGGGGGACTAGCGGGAGGTCCGGAGACCCAGTACTTC. It codes for CATSDGGLAGGPETQYF.

This clonotype was seen a few times. V usage is TRBV3-1 and J usage is TRBJ1-4; 9 bases agree with TRBD1. The CDR3 covers 16 residues. Trimming removed 2 bases from V and 10 bases from J; junction bases left unmatched: 11. In germline, CDR1 is LGHDT, CDR2 YNNKEL (reference sequence). The CDR3 sequence is CASSQSRDRVFGKLFF. The CDR3, as DNA: TGTGCCAGCAGCCAAAGCCGGGACAGGGTCTTCGGAAAACTGTTTTTT.

This clonotype was recorded at least ten times. The chain combines TRBV12-3 or TRBV12-4 with TRBJ1-1; no firm D call. V lost 6 bases to trimming and J lost 1 base, with 3 bases between them. The CDR3 runs 11 residues. The CDR3 region is CASRQNTEAFF. The CDR3 region has the DNA TGTGCCAGCAGACAGAACACTGAAGCTTTCTTT.

This clonotype was counted many times. J is TRBJ2-1 and V is TRBV29-1, with TRBD1 matching over 9 bases. CDR1 and CDR2 (germline): SQVTM, ANQGSEA. The J segment lost 2 bases and the V segment lost 7 bases, leaving 6 bases of the junction unmatched. The CDR3 runs to 14 residues. The CDR3 spells CSAPQGATYNEQFF. DNA for the CDR3: TGCAGCGCCCCACAGGGGGCCACCTACAATGAGCAGTTCTTC.